Listed here is a single TCR beta chain. In germline, CDR1 is MNHEY, CDR2 SVGEGT. There are 13 residues in the CDR3. J lost 6 bases, V lost 6 bases, and 2 bases had no gene match. The authors' processing: How many nucleated cells were present was estimated from reference gene primer amplification. Libraries were prepared by immunoSEQ multiplex PCR; TCRdb keeps only in-frame clonotypes and omits some of them. V and J calls and clone size are given by that table; D and trimming were obtained from the DNA. Counted here are 15,000 to 20,000 clones, under 95% occurring once; the ten biggest clones make up about 4%. This record belongs to a study of blood T cell repertoires in COVID-19. Overall study: The origin of the acute and convalescent COVID-19 samples was the United States, Italy and Spain. T cells, B-cell-depleted T cells, or PBMCs provided the cDNA or gDNA that served as material.

The receptor was isolated from a human donor in a cohort sampled during active COVID-19. Specimen: peripheral blood. The rearrangement joins TRBV6-2 or TRBV6-3 to TRBJ2-2, with 9 bases fitting TRBD1. As DNA, the CDR3 is TGTGCCAGCAGGTACAGGGGGCCCGGGGAGCTGTTTTTT. It specifies CASRYRGPGELFF.